The T cell receptor beta chain described here comes from a study of T cells in Graves' hyperthyroidism and ophthalmopathy. Study-wide findings and caveats: Blood also showed most of the thyroid clonotypes that were expanded above 0.001. Ophthalmopathy stood apart from stable hyperthyroidism in a 13 V-J model.

Graves' hyperthyroidism showing no ophthalmopathy progression within 18 months was considered stable. Patients were excluded for uncontrolled infection, other autoimmune disease, pregnancy or lactation. RNA transcripts gave rise to amplified TCR beta CDR3 regions. RT-PCR in the first round (using the HTBI primer set) targeted the TCR CDR3. TCRdb reanalysed the multiplex PCR reads using MiXCR and keeps one entry per CDR3 protein. The sample consists of more than 300,000 distinct CDR3 sequences, approximately 14% of them appearing once. As concerns this clonotype: The antigen is undetermined.

The source is a woman aged 55-69 years with Graves' hyperthyroidism. The sample consisted of blood.

CDR3 protein: CASSLDSGGSETQYF. DNA for the CDR3: TGCGCCAGCAGCTTGGATAGCGGGGGGTCGGAGACCCAGTACTTC. The J gene is TRBJ2-5, the V gene TRBV5-1; 10 bases line up with TRBD2. J was trimmed by 5 bases and V by 0 bases; bases with no gene match: 4. CDR1 is SGHRS and CDR2 is YFSETQ in the germline V gene. CDR3 length: 15 amino acids.